This TCR beta chain was found in a study of blood T cell repertoires in COVID-19. Study in general: Samples taken during acute and convalescent COVID-19 were collected in the United States, Italy and Spain. PBMCs, B-cell-depleted T cells, or T cells were the source of the cDNA or gDNA that made up the material.

The assay was immunoSEQ multiplex PCR, and TCRdb's table has in-frame clones only and misses some. Here the sample spans approximately 130,000 clones, 80% to 90% being singletons. Germline trimming cut 3 bases from V and 7 bases from J; bases unmatched to any gene: 6. Germline lookup yields CDR1 LNHDA and CDR2 SQIVND (reference sequence). The CDR3 is 16 residues long. The receptor was isolated from a human donor in a cohort sampled during active COVID-19. This chain connects TRBV19 to TRBJ2-1; 13 positions agree with TRBD2. Input material: peripheral blood. In DNA, the CDR3 is TGTGCCAGTAGTATCCCCGGACTAGCGGGGGTGAATGAGCAGTTCTTC. This gives the protein CASSIPGLAGVNEQFF.